This T cell receptor beta chain comes out of a study of T-cell reconstitution after alpha-beta-depleted transplantation in children. Study-level results: When one year had passed after transplant, most T-cell counts and diversity came from newly produced T cells. Surviving recipient T cells and thymic progenitors accounted for the high day-60 TCRbeta diversity observed in some patients. Several hundred rapidly expanded clones from non-depleted graft cells reportedly supplied alpha-beta T cells about two months post-transplant.

About this clonotype: Its antigen is as yet unknown. A single base separates this from a much larger clone, so it may be a read error.

The germline V gene has CDR1 ENHRY and CDR2 SYGVKD. The CDR3 runs to 13 residues. The TCRbeta library was prepared with unique molecular identifiers. MiXCR was run by TCRdb on the PCR reads, yielding one entry per CDR3 protein. Here the sample spans about 290,000 distinct CDR3 sequences, around 10% being singletons. The chain links TRBV10-3 to TRBJ2-7; 9 positions match TRBD1. The starting material was PBMCs, obtained before TCRalphabeta/CD19-depleted stem cell transplant. The clonotype comes from a boy in the first two years of life with acute myeloid leukemia, due to receive a stem cell transplant. The CDR3 sequence is CATWTGATYGQYF. In DNA form, the CDR3 reads TGTGCCACCTGGACAGGGGCTACCTACGGGCAGTACTTC.